These 21 T cell receptor beta chains were sequenced from one sample in a study of shared clonotypes between healthy human individuals. This table comes from immunoSEQ multiplex PCR, and its TCRdb copy is limited to in-frame clones, with some not included. The data show more than 1,200,000 clones, approximately 98.5% seen once. Sequencing was performed on naive CD4+ T cells sorted from blood. Noted subset: CD45RA+ positively selected. These receptors originate from a man aged 25-40 years in good health.

V is TRBV7-8 and J is TRBJ1-5; D unclear. Between the trimmed V and J ends, which lost 2 bases and 7 bases, there was a span of 12 bases. This CDR3 is built from 14 residues. Per germline, CDR1 SGHVS and CDR2 FQNEAQ. CDR3 nucleotides: TGTGCCAGCAGCTTAATGGGTGGCACCCAGCCCCAGCATTTT. Translated, it gives CASSLMGGTQPQHF.

J is TRBJ2-7 and V is TRBV2; 9 bases line up with TRBD2. The V and J ends lost 4 bases and 1 base, in that order; junction bases with no gene match: 5. CDR3 length: 15 residues. CDR1 SNHLY and CDR2 FYNNEI come from the germline V gene. The CDR3 DNA reads as TGTGCCAGCAGTGTAGATAGCGGGGGTTCCTACGAGCAGTACTTC. This gives the protein CASSVDSGGSYEQYF. The whole variable domain, filled in from reference TRBV2 and TRBJ2-7, reads EPEVTQTPSHQVTQMGQEVILRCVPISNHLYFYWYRQILGQKVEFLVSFYNNEISEKSEIFDDQFSVERPDGSNFTLKIRSTKLEDSAMYFCASSVDSGGSYEQYFGPGTRLTVT.

The chain's CDR3 is CASSRDPTRHSSYEQYF. Here the CDR3 DNA reads TGCGCCAGCAGCCGAGACCCCACACGACACAGCTCCTACGAGCAGTACTTC. The V and J genes are TRBV5-1 and TRBJ2-7; D call uncertain. Trimming left V 4 bases short and J 0 bases short, with 20 bases between. The CDR3 runs to 17 residues. Looked up from germline, CDR1 is SGHRS and CDR2 is YFSETQ. The whole variable domain, filled in from reference TRBV5-1 and TRBJ2-7, reads KAGVTQTPRYLIKTRGQQVTLSCSPISGHRSVSWYQQTPGQGLQFLFEYFSETQRNKGNFPGRFSGRQFSNSRSEMNVSTLELGDSALYLCASSRDPTRHSSYEQYFGPGTRLTVT.

The chain couples TRBV30 to TRBJ1-3; 7 nucleotides line up with TRBD1. V trimming: 3 bases; J trimming: 5 bases; junction bases outside the gene matches: 4. The CDR3 consists of 13 residues. CDR1 GTSNPN and CDR2 SVGIG come from the germline V gene (reference sequence). In nucleotides, the CDR3 is TGTGCCTGGAGCGGGACAGAAAGAAACACCATATATTTT. Translation gives CAWSGTERNTIYF.

The chain has TRBV5-4 and TRBJ1-2; 10 nucleotides align to TRBD1. This CDR3 comprises 15 residues. Germline V lookup: CDR1 SGHNT, CDR2 YYREEE (reference sequence). With V trimmed by 1 base and J by 4 bases, 4 bases remained unmatched. The CDR3 spells CASSLRQGAPYGYTF. CDR3 sequence (DNA): TGTGCCAGCAGCTTGAGACAGGGGGCTCCCTATGGCTACACCTTC.

The chain has TRBV5-5 and TRBJ2-2, with D possibly TRBD2 on 6 matching bases. The V and J ends lost 0 bases and 1 base respectively, with 13 bases between them. Germline V gene lookup returns CDR1 SGHKS and CDR2 YYEKEE (reference sequence). The CDR3 consists of 17 residues. Here the CDR3 reads CASSLGLANVNTGELFF. The CDR3 bases are TGTGCCAGCAGCTTGGGGCTAGCGAACGTGAACACCGGGGAGCTGTTTTTT.

The rearrangement uses TRBV11-1 and TRBJ2-3; no reliable D call. Germline V gene sequence: CDR1 SGHAT, CDR2 FQDESV (reference sequence). This CDR3 is 13 amino acids long. Trimming shortened V by 3 bases and J by 4 bases, and 8 bases separated the two germline ends. The CDR3 region is CASSFLLADTQYF. CDR3 in DNA: TGTGCCAGCAGCTTTTTGCTCGCAGATACGCAGTATTTT.

CDR3 nucleotides: TGTGCCAGCAGCGAGGGGGGACATTTCGTCGACGAGCAGTACTTC. As protein: CASSEGGHFVDEQYF. This chain connects TRBV9 to TRBJ2-7; the D call may be TRBD1 or TRBD2 (6 bases each). The CDR3 has 15 residues. Germline CDR1 SGDLS, CDR2 YYNGEE. Trimming stripped 3 bases from V and 5 bases from J, with 18 bases between.

The gene calls are TRBV19 and TRBJ1-1, with D unclear. Germline CDR1 reads LNHDA; CDR2 reads SQIVND (reference sequence). This CDR3 region has 12 residues. V was cut by 5 bases and J by 3 bases, with 7 bases left in between. CDR3 sequence (DNA): TGTGCCAGTAGTGGAAGGTACACTGAAGCTTTCTTT. Its translation is CASSGRYTEAFF.

V usage is TRBV5-1 and J usage is TRBJ2-7, with TRBD2 as a possible D gene (6 bases). The CDR3 sequence is 15 residues long. Germline loops: CDR1 SGHRS, CDR2 YFSETQ. The V end was cut by 1 base, the J end by 2 bases, with 13 bases between. This CDR3 is CASSLSGGRTYEQYF. Here the CDR3 DNA reads TGCGCCAGCAGCTTGTCCGGGGGTAGGACCTACGAGCAGTACTTC.

The V gene is TRBV2, the J gene TRBJ2-3; 8 bases align to TRBD2. Germline values: CDR1 SNHLY, CDR2 FYNNEI. V shed 6 bases and J 3 bases; nucleotides not matched to a gene: 11. CDR3 length: 16 residues. CDR3: CASSPESGLATDTQYF. DNA for the CDR3: TGTGCCAGCAGCCCCGAATCAGGACTAGCAACAGATACGCAGTATTTT. Together with reference TRBV2 and TRBJ2-3, the CDR3 gives the full variable domain: EPEVTQTPSHQVTQMGQEVILRCVPISNHLYFYWYRQILGQKVEFLVSFYNNEISEKSEIFDDQFSVERPDGSNFTLKIRSTKLEDSAMYFCASSPESGLATDTQYFGPGTRLTVL.

V and J are TRBV9 and TRBJ2-2, with a tentative D call TRBD2 (6 bases). The CDR3 totals 15 residues. Germline V gives CDR1 SGDLS, CDR2 YYNGEE. Trimming stripped 0 bases from V and 5 bases from J, with 11 bases between. CDR3 sequence reads: CASSVAPGGTGELFF. The CDR3 region has the DNA TGTGCCAGCAGCGTAGCCCCCGGGGGAACCGGGGAGCTGTTTTTT.

Worth noting for this clone: This sample includes further DNA sequences coding for the same CDR3. The rearrangement uses TRBV9 and TRBJ2-1, with 7 bases aligning to TRBD1. CDR3 size: 15 residues. With V trimmed by 0 bases and J by 4 bases, 4 bases remained unmatched. Germline CDR1 is SGDLS and CDR2 is YYNGEE. CDR3 sequence (DNA): TGTGCCAGCAGCGTAGATGGGGACAGTTACAATGAGCAGTTCTTC. Its translation is CASSVDGDSYNEQFF.

Points on this clone: The sample carries other DNA sequences with the same CDR3. The chain recombines TRBV2 with TRBJ2-6; D gene uncertain. The ends were cut back, 4 bases at V and 1 base at J, with 5 bases in the middle. CDR1 and CDR2 (germline): SNHLY, FYNNEI. This CDR3 has 14 amino acids. CDR3 in amino acids: CASSVRSGANVLTF. CDR3 bases: TGTGCCAGCAGTGTACGATCTGGGGCCAACGTCCTGACTTTC.

This chain joins TRBV5-1 and TRBJ2-7; perhaps TRBD2 as D (5 bases). V lost 4 bases to trimming and J lost 6 bases, with 14 bases between them. The length of the CDR3 is 13 residues. CDR1 is SGHRS and CDR2 is YFSETQ in the germline V gene. The CDR3 sequence is CASSGEPAAEQYF. In DNA, the CDR3 is TGCGCCAGCAGCGGGGAGCCAGCCGCCGAGCAGTACTTC.

This chain joins TRBV29-1 and TRBJ2-5, with TRBD2 matching over 10 bases. Trimming at V came to 8 bases and at J to 4 bases, leaving 7 bases not matched to a gene. This CDR3 comprises 13 residues. The germline gives CDR1 SQVTM, CDR2 ANQGSEA. The CDR3 DNA follows: TGCAGCAAGTCAGCGGGAGGGCTAGAGACCCAGTACTTC. Translation: CSKSAGGLETQYF.

This chain connects TRBV13 to TRBJ2-2; D ambiguous. This CDR3 spans 14 amino acids. Germline V lookup: CDR1 PRHDT, CDR2 FYEKMQ (reference sequence). V lost 5 bases to trimming and J lost 4 bases, with 11 bases between them. CDR3 loop: CASSPVGRTGELFF. The CDR3 DNA follows: TGTGCCAGCAGCCCCGTGGGCCGCACCGGGGAGCTGTTTTTT.

The chain has TRBV6-6 and TRBJ2-7; D possibly corresponds to TRBD1 (6 bases). V was pared by 4 bases and J by 1 base, with 14 bases between. The V gene's germline CDR1 is MNHNY and CDR2 SVGAGI (reference sequence). The CDR3 has 15 amino acids. The CDR3, as DNA: TGTGCCAGCAGTTTCCTACGGGACAAGTCCTACGAGCAGTACTTC. Residues: CASSFLRDKSYEQYF.

The chain is built from TRBV27 and TRBJ1-5; 7 nucleotides align to TRBD1. This CDR3 region has 17 residues. The germline gives CDR1 MNHEY, CDR2 SMNVEV (reference sequence). Germline trimming cut 6 bases from V and 3 bases from J; bases unmatched to any gene: 14. CDR3 coding DNA: TGTGCCAGCAGACCGTGGGGCAGGGGGTCCCTCAATCAGCCCCAGCATTTT. Amino acids: CASRPWGRGSLNQPQHF.

This sequence joins TRBV4-3 and TRBJ1-1, with 8 bases that match TRBD1. The germline CDR1 and CDR2 sequences are LGHNA and YSLEER. After removal of 3 bases from V and 10 bases from J, the junction contained 13 bases not matched to a gene. The CDR3 is 15 amino acids. The CDR3 DNA reads TGCGCCAGCAGCCATCACAACAGGGGGGATTATGTAGCTTTCTTT. This encodes CASSHHNRGDYVAFF.

The V and J genes are TRBV5-1 and TRBJ1-3; 9 bases match TRBD1. Germline CDR1 SGHRS, CDR2 YFSETQ. V gave up 1 base and J gave up 5 bases; unmatched junction bases: 4. The CDR3 runs 15 residues. CDR3 DNA sequence: TGCGCCAGCAGCTTGACGGGACAGGGCCGAAACACCATATATTTT. Translating gives CASSLTGQGRNTIYF.